Here is one TCR beta chain with its context. Germline lookup yields CDR1 MNHEY and CDR2 SVGEGT. The CDR3 totals 15 residues. The trim removed 6 bases at V and 2 bases at J, leaving 8 bases unmatched. The data were taken from a study of blood T cell repertoires in COVID-19. Across the whole study: T cells, B-cell-depleted T cells, or PBMCs provided the cDNA or gDNA that served as material.

Original processing notes: Estimation of nucleated cell counts relied on the amplification of reference gene primers. TCRdb's table, derived via immunoSEQ multiplex PCR, lists solely in-frame clones and lacks some. D and trimming come from the DNA, and the V and J calls and clone size come from that table. The sample lists around 240,000 clones; 75% to 85% were seen once. The chain carries TRBV6-2 or TRBV6-3 and TRBJ2-5; 8 bases fit TRBD1. The sequence derives from a woman between 40 and 50 years old who had recovered from COVID-19. Sequenced material: peripheral blood. The CDR3 sequence is CASSPGTGLQETQYF. CDR3 bases: TGTGCCAGCAGCCCCGGGACAGGACTGCAAGAGACCCAGTACTTC.